This passage covers 3 T cell receptor beta chains from one sample sequenced in a study of CD4+ T cells in melanoma. The method was immunoSEQ multiplex PCR; TCRdb's version includes in-frame clones alone and lacks a portion of them. This table holds about 21,000 clones, roughly 82% found once. The specimen was cells from a culture (not recorded whether cultured in vitro). The source is a human donor with melanoma.

The J gene is TRBJ1-3, the V gene TRBV15; no clear D gene. The V and J ends lost 1 base and 1 base respectively, with 8 bases between them. There are 15 residues in the CDR3. Germline CDR1 and CDR2: LNHNV and YYDKDF (reference sequence). CDR3 in DNA: TGTGCCACCAGCAGAGGCAGACAATCTGGAAACACCATATATTTT. Protein product: CATSRGRQSGNTIYF.

This clone was detected only a few times. The chain has TRBV11-2 and TRBJ2-1; TRBD2 matches 8 bases. This CDR3 region has 16 residues. The trim removed 5 bases at V and 3 bases at J, leaving 9 bases unmatched. Looked up from germline, CDR1 is SGHAT and CDR2 is FQNNGV. CDR3 in DNA: TGTGCCAGCAGCCTTCCGGGCGGGGGGTTCTACAATGAGCAGTTCTTC. As protein: CASSLPGGGFYNEQFF.

This clone showed up just a few times. This chain uses TRBV6-6 with TRBJ1-4, with D possibly matching TRBD1 (5 bases). Germline-derived CDR1 and CDR2 are MNHNY and SVGAGI (reference sequence). V lost 0 bases and J 4 bases, leaving 9 bases between the germline ends. The length of the CDR3 is 15 residues. Here the CDR3 reads CASSYSKGSNEKLFF. In nucleotides, the CDR3 is TGTGCCAGCAGTTACTCGAAGGGGAGTAATGAAAAACTGTTTTTT.